Presented here are 16 T cell receptor beta chains from one specimen sequenced in a study of identical twins. TCRdb redid the calling of the 5' RACE reads with MiXCR, one entry per CDR3 protein. The profile shows about 260,000 distinct CDR3 sequences, 5.5% to 8% of them singletons. This same sample was also part of a study on yellow fever vaccine responses in identical twins.

The sequencing sample was made of memory (CD45RO+) T cells sorted from blood. These receptors came from a young woman in good health.

This clonotype was counted at least ten times. The chain combines TRBV7-6 with TRBJ2-1; D not certain. V shed 2 bases and J shed 5 bases, with 10 bases lying between them. Germline V CDR1 and CDR2: SGHVS, FNYEAQ. The CDR3 covers 14 residues. The CDR3 DNA reads TGTGCCAGCAGCTTAAACTGGCAGAACAATGAGCAGTTCTTC. It is translated as CASSLNWQNNEQFF.

Only a few counts were recorded for this clonotype. The rearrangement joins TRBV2 to TRBJ2-3; 8 bases agree with TRBD2. The germline V gene has CDR1 SNHLY and CDR2 FYNNEI. This CDR3 has 15 amino acids. V gave up 9 bases and J gave up 5 bases; unmatched junction bases: 13. The CDR3 sequence is CARGGPGTSVDTQYF. The CDR3 coding sequence is TGTGCCAGGGGGGGTCCCGGGACTAGTGTAGATACGCAGTATTTT.

At least ten counts were recorded for this clonotype. The chain employs TRBV20-1 and TRBJ2-1, with 7 bases aligning to TRBD2. This CDR3 is 16 amino acids long. J was trimmed by 1 base and V by 3 bases; bases with no gene match: 9. CDR1 and CDR2 (germline): DFQATT, SNEGSKA (reference sequence). In DNA, the CDR3 is TGCAGTGCTAGCGGGAGGTTTGTCGGGTCCTACAATGAGCAGTTCTTC. Translating it yields CSASGRFVGSYNEQFF.

This clonotype came up many times. The J gene is TRBJ2-1, the V gene TRBV10-3; 8 bases agree with TRBD2. The CDR3 spans 16 residues. CDR1 is ENHRY and CDR2 is SYGVKD in the germline V gene. Germline trimming cut 4 bases from V and 1 base from J; bases unmatched to any gene: 6. The CDR3: CAISGLTSGSYNEQFF. The CDR3 bases are TGTGCCATCAGTGGGCTAACTAGCGGTTCCTACAATGAGCAGTTCTTC.

This clonotype was observed a few times. The chain joins TRBV20-1 to TRBJ1-1; tentative D call: TRBD1 (6 bases). Germline CDR1 reads DFQATT; CDR2 reads SNEGSKA (reference sequence). The CDR3 loop spans 12 amino acids. Trimming pared 7 bases from V and 10 bases from J, leaving 19 bases between. CDR3 residues: CSVRKGDLGAFF. The CDR3 nucleotides read TGCAGTGTCCGAAAGGGGGATTTGGGAGCTTTCTTT.

This clonotype has a count of ten or more. The chain joins TRBV7-8 to TRBJ1-3, with TRBD1 as a possible D gene (5 bases). Trimming removed 1 base at V and 0 bases at J, with 10 bases between. The CDR3 extends over 16 amino acids. Germline CDR1 is SGHVS and CDR2 is FQNEAQ. The CDR3 sequence: CASSLGTSTSGNTIYF. The CDR3 coding sequence is TGTGCCAGCAGCTTAGGGACATCGACCTCTGGAAACACCATATATTTT.

The V gene is TRBV6-5, the J gene TRBJ2-1; 9 positions match TRBD2. V dropped 2 bases and J dropped 0; count of bases not matched to a gene: 8. The CDR3 is 18 residues long. Germline values: CDR1 MNHEY, CDR2 SVGAGI. DNA for the CDR3: TGTGCCAGCAGTTACCGATTGGGTAGCGGGGGCTCCTACAATGAGCAGTTCTTC. It codes for CASSYRLGSGGSYNEQFF.

There are many counts of this clonotype. CDR3 nucleotide sequence: TGCAGTGCTATTATCAGCGGGAGCTCCTATAATTCACCCCTCCACTTT. Protein: CSAIISGSSYNSPLHF. The chain couples TRBV20-1 to TRBJ1-6; no clear D gene. Trimming removed 4 bases at V and 0 bases at J, with 13 bases between. The CDR3 length is 16 residues. Germline-derived CDR1 and CDR2 are DFQATT and SNEGSKA (reference sequence).

This clonotype has a handful of counts. J is TRBJ2-2 and V is TRBV10-3; a weak D match, TRBD1 (6 bases). V was shortened by 7 bases and J by 2 bases, with 11 bases between the two germline ends. The CDR3 has 14 amino acids. The germline gives CDR1 ENHRY, CDR2 SYGVKD. CDR3 sequence: CAIKGEPNTGELFF. The CDR3 DNA is TGTGCCATCAAGGGGGAACCCAACACCGGGGAGCTGTTTTTT.

This clonotype turned up a few times. The J gene is TRBJ2-7, the V gene TRBV7-9, with TRBD2 identical over 12 bases. There are 16 residues in the CDR3. The V segment lost 1 base and the J segment 2 bases; nucleotides outside the gene matches: 3. Germline CDR1 reads SEHNR; CDR2 reads FQNEAQ (reference sequence). The CDR3, as DNA: TGTGCCAGCAGCTTAGGACTAGCGGGAGTCCCCTACGAGCAGTACTTC. As protein: CASSLGLAGVPYEQYF.

This clonotype was detected only a few times. The chain uses TRBV3-1 and TRBJ2-1, with 7 bases matching TRBD1. The germline V gene encodes CDR1 LGHDT and CDR2 YNNKEL (reference sequence). CDR3 length equals 16 residues. V was pared by 4 bases and J by 7 bases, with 13 bases of the junction left unmatched. Written as DNA, the CDR3 is TGTGCCAGCAGCCCGAACAGGGGACCACCTGTGAATGAGCAGTTCTTC. Translating gives CASSPNRGPPVNEQFF.

CDR3: CASSLAHRASYNEQFF. The CDR3 DNA sequence: TGTGCCAGCAGCTTAGCCCACAGGGCCTCCTACAATGAGCAGTTCTTC. The chain couples TRBV13 to TRBJ2-1; D might be TRBD1 (6 bases). Germline-derived CDR1 and CDR2 are PRHDT and FYEKMQ (reference sequence). V shed 1 base and J shed 0 bases, with 10 bases lying between them. The CDR3 spans 16 residues.

There are many counts of this clonotype. This chain links TRBV28 with TRBJ1-1; D uncertain. The CDR3 loop spans 13 amino acids. CDR1 and CDR2 (germline): MDHEN, SYDVKM. Trimming left V 2 bases short and J 0 bases short, with 4 bases between. CDR3 sequence reads: CASSLLMNTEAFF. CDR3 coding DNA: TGTGCCAGCAGTTTACTGATGAACACTGAAGCTTTCTTT. Filled out from reference TRBV28 and TRBJ1-1, the complete variable domain reads DVKVTQSSRYLVKRTGEKVFLECVQDMDHENMFWYRQDPGLGLRLIYFSYDVKMKEKGDIPEGYSVSREKKERFSLILESASTNQTSMYLCASSLLMNTEAFFGQGTRLTVV.

This clonotype occurred many times. This chain links TRBV10-3 with TRBJ2-2, with D possibly being TRBD2 (6 bases). This CDR3 is built from 14 residues. From germline, CDR1 is ENHRY and CDR2 SYGVKD. V was cut by 2 bases and J by 4 bases, with 8 bases left in between. The CDR3 loop reads CAISEPTSTGELFF. CDR3 nucleotide sequence: TGTGCCATCAGTGAGCCGACTAGCACCGGGGAGCTGTTTTTT.

This clonotype was counted between two and nine times. This sequence joins TRBV25-1 and TRBJ2-5; D gene uncertain. Germline values: CDR1 MGHDK, CDR2 SYGVNS. Between the trimmed V and J ends, which lost 7 bases and 0 bases, there was a span of 3 bases. CDR3 length: 11 amino acids. The CDR3 region has the DNA TGTGCCAGCAAACACCAAGAGACCCAGTACTTC. Translating gives CASKHQETQYF.

This clonotype was observed many times. The chain combines TRBV6-1 with TRBJ1-1, with D unresolved. With 5 bases removed from V and 4 bases from J, the gap between germline ends came to 11 bases. The CDR3 extends over 13 amino acids. Germline V gene sequence: CDR1 MNHNS, CDR2 SASEGT. The CDR3 nucleotides are TGTGCCAGCAGTCCTGTCCCGCGCACTGAAGCTTTCTTT. Protein sequence: CASSPVPRTEAFF.